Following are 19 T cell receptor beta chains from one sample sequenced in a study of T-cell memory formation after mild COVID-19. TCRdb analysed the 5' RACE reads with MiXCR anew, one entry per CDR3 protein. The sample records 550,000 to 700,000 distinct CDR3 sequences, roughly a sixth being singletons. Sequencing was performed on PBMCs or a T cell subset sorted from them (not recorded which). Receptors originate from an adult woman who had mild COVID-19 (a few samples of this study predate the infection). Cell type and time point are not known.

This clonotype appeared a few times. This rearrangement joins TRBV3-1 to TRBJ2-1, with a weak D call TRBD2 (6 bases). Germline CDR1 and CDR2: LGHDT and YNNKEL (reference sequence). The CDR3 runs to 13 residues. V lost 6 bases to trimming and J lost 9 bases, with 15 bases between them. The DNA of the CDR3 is TGTGCCAGCAGTCCGCGGGGTTCAAGTGAGCAGTTCTTC. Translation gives CASSPRGSSEQFF.

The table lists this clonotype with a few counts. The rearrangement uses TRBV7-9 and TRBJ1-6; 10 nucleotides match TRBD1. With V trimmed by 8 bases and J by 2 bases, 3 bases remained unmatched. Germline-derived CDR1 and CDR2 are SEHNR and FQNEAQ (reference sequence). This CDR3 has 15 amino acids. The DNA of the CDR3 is TGTGCCAGCGGACAGGGGGGCCCCTATAATTCACCCCTCCACTTT. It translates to CASGQGGPYNSPLHF.

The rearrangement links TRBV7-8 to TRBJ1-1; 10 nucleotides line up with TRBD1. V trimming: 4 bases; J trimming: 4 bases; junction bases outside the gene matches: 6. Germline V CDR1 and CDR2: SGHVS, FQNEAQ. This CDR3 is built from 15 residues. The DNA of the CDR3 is TGTGCCAGCAGCTCGGGGACAGGGGAAGGCACTGAAGCTTTCTTT. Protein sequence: CASSSGTGEGTEAFF. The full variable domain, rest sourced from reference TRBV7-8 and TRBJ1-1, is GAGVSQSPRYKVAKRGQDVALRCDPISGHVSLFWYQQALGQGPEFLTYFQNEAQLDKSGLPSDRFFAERPEGSVSTLKIQRTQQEDSAVYLCASSSGTGEGTEAFFGQGTRLTVV.

The CDR3 DNA sequence: TGCGCCAGCAGTGAGAGCTTCAGCTCCTACGAGCAGTACTTC. Encoded protein: CASSESFSSYEQYF. J is TRBJ2-7 and V is TRBV5-1; D is undetermined. V lost 5 bases, J lost 0 bases, and 12 bases lay in between. This CDR3 region has 14 residues. Germline assignment: CDR1 SGHRS and CDR2 YFSETQ.

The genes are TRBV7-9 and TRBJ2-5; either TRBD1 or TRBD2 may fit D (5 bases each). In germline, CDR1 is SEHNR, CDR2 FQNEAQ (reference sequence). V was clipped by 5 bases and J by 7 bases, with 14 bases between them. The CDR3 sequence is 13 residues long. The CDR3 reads CASSPLGTGTQYF. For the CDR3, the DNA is TGTGCCAGCAGCCCCCTGGGGACGGGGACCCAGTACTTC.

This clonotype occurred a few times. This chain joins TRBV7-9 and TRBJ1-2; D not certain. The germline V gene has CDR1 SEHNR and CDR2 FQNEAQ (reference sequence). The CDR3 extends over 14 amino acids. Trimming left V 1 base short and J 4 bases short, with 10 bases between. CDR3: CASSLGGESYGYTF. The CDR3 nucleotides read TGTGCCAGCAGCTTAGGGGGAGAATCCTATGGCTACACCTTC.

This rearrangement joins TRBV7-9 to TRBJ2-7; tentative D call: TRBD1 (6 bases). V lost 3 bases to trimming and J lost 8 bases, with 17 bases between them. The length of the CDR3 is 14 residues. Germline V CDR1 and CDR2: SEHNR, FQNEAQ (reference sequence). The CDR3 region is CASSFETGGYQQYF. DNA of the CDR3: TGTGCCAGCAGCTTTGAGACAGGAGGTTACCAGCAGTACTTC.

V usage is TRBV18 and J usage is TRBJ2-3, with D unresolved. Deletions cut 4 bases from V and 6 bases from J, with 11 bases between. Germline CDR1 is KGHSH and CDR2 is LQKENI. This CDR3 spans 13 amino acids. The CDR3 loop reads CASSRGDSDTQYF. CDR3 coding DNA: TGTGCCAGCTCACGGGGTGATTCGGATACGCAGTATTTT.

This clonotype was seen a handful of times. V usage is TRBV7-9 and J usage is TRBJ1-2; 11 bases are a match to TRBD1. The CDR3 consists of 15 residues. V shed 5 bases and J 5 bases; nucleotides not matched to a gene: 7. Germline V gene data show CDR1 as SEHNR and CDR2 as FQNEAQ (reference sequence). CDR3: CASSPWDRGGYGYTF. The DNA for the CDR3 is TGTGCCAGCAGCCCATGGGACAGGGGGGGATATGGCTACACCTTC.

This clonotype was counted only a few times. Here the CDR3 reads CASSLDLVVAPRTQYF. The CDR3 bases are TGTGCCAGCAGCTTAGACTTAGTGGTGGCCCCTCGGACGCAGTATTTT. The chain recombines TRBV7-8 with TRBJ2-3, with no clear D. Germline V CDR1 and CDR2: SGHVS, FQNEAQ. This CDR3 region has 16 residues. V lost 1 base, J lost 9 bases, and 20 bases lay in between.

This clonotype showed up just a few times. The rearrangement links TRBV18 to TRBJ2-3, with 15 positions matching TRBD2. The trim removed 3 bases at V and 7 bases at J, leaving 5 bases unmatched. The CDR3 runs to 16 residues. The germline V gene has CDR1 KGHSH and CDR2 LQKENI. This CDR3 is CASSPGLAGGLYTQYF. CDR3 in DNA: TGTGCCAGCTCACCGGGACTAGCGGGGGGCCTTTATACGCAGTATTTT.

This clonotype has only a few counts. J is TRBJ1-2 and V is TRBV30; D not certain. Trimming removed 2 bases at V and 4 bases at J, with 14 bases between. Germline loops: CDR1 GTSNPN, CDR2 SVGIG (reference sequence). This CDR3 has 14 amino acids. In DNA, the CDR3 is TGTGCCTGGAGTCAGCCGACCGCGGGCTATGGCTACACCTTC. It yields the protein CAWSQPTAGYGYTF.

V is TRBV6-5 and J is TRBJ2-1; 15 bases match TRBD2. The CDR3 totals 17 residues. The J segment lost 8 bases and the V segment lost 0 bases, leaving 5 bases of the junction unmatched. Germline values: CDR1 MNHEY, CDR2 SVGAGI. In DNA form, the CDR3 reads TGTGCCAGCAGTTACTCGGGACTAGCGGGAGGCCCGGATGAGCAGTTCTTC. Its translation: CASSYSGLAGGPDEQFF.

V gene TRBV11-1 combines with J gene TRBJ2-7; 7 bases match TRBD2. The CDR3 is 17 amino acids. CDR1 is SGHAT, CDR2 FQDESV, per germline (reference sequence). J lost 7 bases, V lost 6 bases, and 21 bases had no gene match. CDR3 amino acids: CASSPRGGLMESEEQYF. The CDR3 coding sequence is TGTGCCAGCAGTCCGCGGGGAGGGTTGATGGAGTCGGAAGAGCAGTACTTC.

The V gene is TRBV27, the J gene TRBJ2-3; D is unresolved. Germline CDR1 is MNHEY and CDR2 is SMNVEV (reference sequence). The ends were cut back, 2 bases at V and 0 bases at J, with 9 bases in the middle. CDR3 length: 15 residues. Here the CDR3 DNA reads TGTGCCAGCAGTTTAGGGCCTACGAGCACAGATACGCAGTATTTT. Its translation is CASSLGPTSTDTQYF.

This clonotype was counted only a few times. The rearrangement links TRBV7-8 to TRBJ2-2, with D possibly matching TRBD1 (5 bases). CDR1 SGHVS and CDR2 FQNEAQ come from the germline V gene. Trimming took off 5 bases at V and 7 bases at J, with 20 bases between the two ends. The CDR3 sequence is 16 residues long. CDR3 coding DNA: TGTGCCAGCAGCACCAGAGCCCCAGGGCCGAACGGGGAGCTGTTTTTT. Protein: CASSTRAPGPNGELFF.

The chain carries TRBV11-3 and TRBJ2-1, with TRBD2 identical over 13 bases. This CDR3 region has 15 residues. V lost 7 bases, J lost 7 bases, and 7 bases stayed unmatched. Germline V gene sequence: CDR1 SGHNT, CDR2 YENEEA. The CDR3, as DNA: TGTGCCAGCACCCCCGGGACTAGCGGGATTAATGAGCAGTTCTTC. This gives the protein CASTPGTSGINEQFF.

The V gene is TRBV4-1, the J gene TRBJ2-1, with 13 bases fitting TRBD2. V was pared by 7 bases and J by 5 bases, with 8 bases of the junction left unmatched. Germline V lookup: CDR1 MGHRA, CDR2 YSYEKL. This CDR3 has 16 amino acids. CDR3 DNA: TGCGCCAGCACCGGACTAGCGGGAGATATCGACAATGAGCAGTTCTTC. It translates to CASTGLAGDIDNEQFF.

The DNA of the CDR3 is TGCAGTGCTAGGGGACCAGCGCCGAACACCGGGGAGCTGTTTTTT. Protein sequence: CSARGPAPNTGELFF. The chain combines TRBV20-1 with TRBJ2-2, with D tentatively TRBD1 or TRBD2 (5 bases each). The germline V gene has CDR1 DFQATT and CDR2 SNEGSKA (reference sequence). This CDR3 spans 15 amino acids. V was shortened by 3 bases and J by 0 bases, with 11 bases between the two germline ends.